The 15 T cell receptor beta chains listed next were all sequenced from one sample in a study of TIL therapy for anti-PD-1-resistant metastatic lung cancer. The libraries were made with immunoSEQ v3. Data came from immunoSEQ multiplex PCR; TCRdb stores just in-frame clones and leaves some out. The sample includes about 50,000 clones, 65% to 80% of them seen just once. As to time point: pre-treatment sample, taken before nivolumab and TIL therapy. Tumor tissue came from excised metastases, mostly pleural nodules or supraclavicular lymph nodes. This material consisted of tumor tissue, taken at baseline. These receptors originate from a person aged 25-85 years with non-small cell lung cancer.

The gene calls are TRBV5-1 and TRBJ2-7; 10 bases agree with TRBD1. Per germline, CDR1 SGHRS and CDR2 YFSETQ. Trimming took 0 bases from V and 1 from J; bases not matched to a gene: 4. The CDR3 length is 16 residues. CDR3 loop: CASSLAPGQGSYEQYF. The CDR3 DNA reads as TGCGCCAGCAGCTTGGCCCCGGGACAGGGGTCCTACGAGCAGTACTTC.

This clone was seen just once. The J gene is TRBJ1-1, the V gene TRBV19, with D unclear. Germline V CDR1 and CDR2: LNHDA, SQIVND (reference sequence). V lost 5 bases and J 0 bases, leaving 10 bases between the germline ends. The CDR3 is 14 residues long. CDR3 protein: CASSPGLLNTEAFF. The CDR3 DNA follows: TGTGCCAGTAGTCCCGGCCTATTGAACACTGAAGCTTTCTTT.

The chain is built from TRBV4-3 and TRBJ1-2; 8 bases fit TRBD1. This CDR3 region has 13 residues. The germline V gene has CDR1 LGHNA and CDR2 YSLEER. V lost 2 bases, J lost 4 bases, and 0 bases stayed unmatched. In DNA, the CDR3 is TGCGCCAGCAGCCAACAGGGGGCCTATGGCTACACCTTC. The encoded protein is CASSQQGAYGYTF.

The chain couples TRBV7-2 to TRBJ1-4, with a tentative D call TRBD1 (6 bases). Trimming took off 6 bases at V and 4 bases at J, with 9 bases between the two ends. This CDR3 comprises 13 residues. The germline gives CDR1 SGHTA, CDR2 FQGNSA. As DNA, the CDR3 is TGTGCCAGCAGGCAGGGGCTTAATGAAAAACTGTTTTTT. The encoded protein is CASRQGLNEKLFF.

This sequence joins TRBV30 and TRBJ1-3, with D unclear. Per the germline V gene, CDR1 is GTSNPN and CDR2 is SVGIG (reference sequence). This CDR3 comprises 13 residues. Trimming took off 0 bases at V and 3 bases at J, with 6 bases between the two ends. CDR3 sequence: CAWSVVSGNTIYF. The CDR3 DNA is TGTGCCTGGAGTGTGGTCAGTGGAAACACCATATATTTT.

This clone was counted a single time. CDR3 loop: CASSAAGAGELFF. CDR3 DNA sequence: TGTGCCAGCAGTGCTGCGGGCGCCGGGGAGCTGTTTTTT. The J gene is TRBJ2-2, the V gene TRBV6-1; weak D call: TRBD2 (5 bases). The CDR3 is 13 residues long. Between the trimmed V and J ends, which lost 4 bases and 6 bases, there was a span of 9 bases. CDR1 and CDR2 from the germline V gene are MNHNS and SASEGT.

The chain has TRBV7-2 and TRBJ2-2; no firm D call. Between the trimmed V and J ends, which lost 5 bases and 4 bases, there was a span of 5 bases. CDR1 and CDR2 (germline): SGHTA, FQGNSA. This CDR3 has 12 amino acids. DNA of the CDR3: TGTGCCAGCAGCCCCGGCACCGGGGAGCTGTTTTTT. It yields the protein CASSPGTGELFF.

CDR3 residues: CSVRQGSDTQYF. The CDR3 DNA is TGCAGCGTTCGGCAGGGTAGTGATACGCAGTATTTT. The rearrangement links TRBV29-1 to TRBJ2-3; a possible D gene is TRBD1 (5 bases). V was pared by 5 bases and J by 6 bases, with 12 bases between. The CDR3 length is 12 residues. CDR1 and CDR2 (germline): SQVTM, ANQGSEA.

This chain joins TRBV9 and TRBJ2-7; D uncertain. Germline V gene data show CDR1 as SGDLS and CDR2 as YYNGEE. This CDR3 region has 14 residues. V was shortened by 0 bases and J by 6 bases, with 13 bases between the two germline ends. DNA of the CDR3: TGTGCCAGCAGCGTAGCCCCCGACAACGGCGAGCAGTACTTC. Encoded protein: CASSVAPDNGEQYF. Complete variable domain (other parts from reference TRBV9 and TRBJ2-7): DSGVTQTPKHLITATGQRVTLRCSPRSGDLSVYWYQQSLDQGLQFLIQYYNGEERAKGNILERFSAQQFPDLHSELNLSSLELGDSALYFCASSVAPDNGEQYFGPGTRLTVT.

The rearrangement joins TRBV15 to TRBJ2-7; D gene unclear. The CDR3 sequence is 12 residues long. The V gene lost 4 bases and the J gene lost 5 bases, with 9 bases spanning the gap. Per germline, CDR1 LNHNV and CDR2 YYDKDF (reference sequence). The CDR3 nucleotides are TGTGCCACCAGCATACGTGGTCACGAGCAGTACTTC. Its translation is CATSIRGHEQYF.

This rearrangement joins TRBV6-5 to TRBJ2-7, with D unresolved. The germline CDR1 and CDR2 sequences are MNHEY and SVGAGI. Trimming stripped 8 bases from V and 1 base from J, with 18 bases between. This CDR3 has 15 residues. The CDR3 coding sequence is TGTGCCAGCCAGTTTGGCGGAGCCGGGTCCTACGAGCAGTACTTC. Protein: CASQFGGAGSYEQYF.

CDR3 DNA: TGTGCCAGTAGTACTTCCAGGGAGGGCAATCAGCCCCAGCATTTT. It encodes CASSTSREGNQPQHF. The chain combines TRBV19 with TRBJ1-5; tentative D call: TRBD1 (5 bases). CDR1 LNHDA and CDR2 SQIVND come from the germline V gene (reference sequence). The CDR3 has 15 residues. Trimming cost V 4 bases and J 2 bases, with 12 bases left between them.

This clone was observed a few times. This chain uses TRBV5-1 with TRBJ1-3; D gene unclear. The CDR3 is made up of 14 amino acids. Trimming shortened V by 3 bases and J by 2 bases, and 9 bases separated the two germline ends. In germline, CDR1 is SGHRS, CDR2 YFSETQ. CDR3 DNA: TGCGCCAGCAGCTCGTATCTACCTGGAAACACCATATATTTT. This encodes CASSSYLPGNTIYF.

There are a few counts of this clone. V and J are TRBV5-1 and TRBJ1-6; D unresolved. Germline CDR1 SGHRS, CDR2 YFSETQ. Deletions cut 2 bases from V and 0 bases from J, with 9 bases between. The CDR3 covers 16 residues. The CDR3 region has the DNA TGCGCCAGCAGCTTTGACGTGAGCTCCTATAATTCACCCCTCCACTTT. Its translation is CASSFDVSSYNSPLHF.

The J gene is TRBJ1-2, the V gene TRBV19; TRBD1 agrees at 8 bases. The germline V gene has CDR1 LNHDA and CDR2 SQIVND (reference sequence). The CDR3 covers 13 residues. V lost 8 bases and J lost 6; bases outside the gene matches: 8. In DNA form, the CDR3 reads TGTGCCAGTGGCCGGACAGGGTGGGATGGCTACACCTTC. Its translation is CASGRTGWDGYTF.